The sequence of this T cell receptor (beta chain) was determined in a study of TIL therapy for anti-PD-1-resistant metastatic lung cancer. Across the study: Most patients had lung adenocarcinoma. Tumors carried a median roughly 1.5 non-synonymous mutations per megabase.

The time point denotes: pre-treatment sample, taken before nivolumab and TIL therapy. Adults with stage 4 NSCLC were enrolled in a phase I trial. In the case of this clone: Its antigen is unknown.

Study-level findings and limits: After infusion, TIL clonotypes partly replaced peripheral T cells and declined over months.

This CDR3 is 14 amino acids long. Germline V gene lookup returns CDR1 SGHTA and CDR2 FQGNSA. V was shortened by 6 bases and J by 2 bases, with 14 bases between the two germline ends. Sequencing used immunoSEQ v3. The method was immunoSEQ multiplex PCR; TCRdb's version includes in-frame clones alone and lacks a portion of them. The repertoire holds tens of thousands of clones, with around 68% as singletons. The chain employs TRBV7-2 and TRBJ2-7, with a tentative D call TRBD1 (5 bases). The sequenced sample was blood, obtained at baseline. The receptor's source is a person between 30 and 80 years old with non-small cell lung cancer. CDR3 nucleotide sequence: TGTGCCAGCAGAGACAGATCACCCCCCTACGAGCAGTACTTC. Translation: CASRDRSPPYEQYF.